The 30 T cell receptor beta chains reported below all come from one sample, sequenced in a study of blood T cells in healthy people across ages (dated by TCRdb to 2015 to 2017). Receptors were amplified or captured by 5' RACE. The run used an Illumina HiSeq 2500. A second PCR of about 6 to 12 cycles was run with a J-beta primer mix and a sample-barcoded 5' primer. Using fastp trimming at Q25 and MiXCR clonotype assembly, TCRdb reanalyzed the public sequencing data and kept in-frame beta chains. Rows matching on CDR3 protein sequence are summarized as one entry with the most common DNA and genes. For this sample there are some 690,000 distinct CDR3 sequences; 22% appear just once. Clones ranked in the top ten supply around a fifth of the sample. The material sequenced was blood. Receptors originate from a man between 70 and 80 years old in good health.

This chain connects TRBV9 to TRBJ1-2; possibly TRBD1 for D (5 bases). The CDR3 sequence is 15 residues long. Per germline, CDR1 SGDLS and CDR2 YYNGEE. V dropped 0 bases and J dropped 3 bases, with 12 bases sitting between them. The CDR3 bases are TGTGCCAGCAGCGTAGGATCGGGGACGGACTATGGCTACACCTTC. It is translated as CASSVGSGTDYGYTF. The full variable domain, rest sourced from reference TRBV9 and TRBJ1-2, is DSGVTQTPKHLITATGQRVTLRCSPRSGDLSVYWYQQSLDQGLQFLIQYYNGEERAKGNILERFSAQQFPDLHSELNLSSLELGDSALYFCASSVGSGTDYGYTFGSGTRLTVV.

The chain is built from TRBV19 and TRBJ2-1, with a possible D match to TRBD2 (5 bases). CDR1 and CDR2 from the germline V gene are LNHDA and SQIVND (reference sequence). The CDR3 consists of 10 residues. V was cut by 2 bases and J by 15 bases, with 8 bases left in between. The chain's CDR3 is CASSIKEGFF. In nucleotides, the CDR3 is TGTGCCAGTAGTATAAAAGAGGGGTTCTTC. Supplemented by reference TRBV19 and TRBJ2-1, the full variable domain reads DGGITQSPKYLFRKEGQNVTLSCEQNLNHDAMYWYRQDPGQGLRLIYYSQIVNDFQKGDIAEGYSVSREKKESFPLTVTSAQKNPTAFYLCASSIKEGFFGPGTRLTVL.

The chain uses TRBV20-1 and TRBJ2-7; TRBD2 is a possible D gene (5 bases). The CDR3 sequence is 15 residues long. The ends were cut back, 1 base at V and 4 bases at J, with 17 bases in the middle. Germline values: CDR1 DFQATT, CDR2 SNEGSKA (reference sequence). CDR3 loop: CSARVSRESGYEQYF. CDR3 nucleotides: TGCAGTGCTAGAGTTTCGAGGGAATCTGGGTACGAGCAGTACTTC.

The chain employs TRBV29-1 and TRBJ2-5, with D tentatively TRBD1 (6 bases). This CDR3 has 13 amino acids. Germline V gives CDR1 SQVTM, CDR2 ANQGSEA. Trimming took 2 bases from V and 4 from J, leaving 11 bases between them. The CDR3 nucleotides are TGCAGCGTTGAAATGGTCAGGGGAGAGACCCAGTACTTC. Translation: CSVEMVRGETQYF. Full variable domain (outside the CDR3, taken from reference TRBV29-1 and TRBJ2-5): SAVISQKPSRDICQRGTSLTIQCQVDSQVTMMFWYRQQPGQSLTLIATANQGSEATYESGFVIDKFPISRPNLTFSTLTVSNMSPEDSSIYLCSVEMVRGETQYFGPGTRLLVL.

The J gene is TRBJ2-7, the V gene TRBV5-1; D perhaps matches TRBD2 (5 bases). The CDR3 extends over 14 amino acids. Per germline, CDR1 SGHRS and CDR2 YFSETQ. The V gene lost 4 bases and the J gene lost 3 bases, with 14 bases spanning the gap. The CDR3 reads CASSPQPDFYEQYV. In DNA, the CDR3 is TGCGCCAGCAGCCCCCAGCCGGACTTCTACGAGCAGTACGTC.

This clonotype was counted ten times or more. The CDR3 is CSAPTHNEQFF. The CDR3 DNA is TGCAGTGCTCCAACTCACAATGAGCAGTTCTTC. V usage is TRBV20-1 and J usage is TRBJ2-5, with D uncertain. With the DNA end fitting TRBJ2-1 better, the J assignment may be wrong. CDR1 is DFQATT and CDR2 is SNEGSKA in the germline V gene (reference sequence). The length of the CDR3 is 11 residues.

This clonotype came up a few times. V is TRBV12-3 or TRBV12-4 and J is TRBJ2-7; unclear D gene. Gene TRBJ2-5 matches the end of the DNA better, so the J call may be wrong. CDR3 size: 13 residues. CDR3 coding DNA: TGTGCCAGCAGTACCCGGACGGAAGAGACCCAGTACTTC. Its protein is CASSTRTEETQYF.

The rearrangement joins TRBV4-3 to TRBJ2-7, with 9 bases aligning to TRBD2. The DNA matches TRBJ2-1 better at its end, which makes the J call doubtful. The CDR3 spans 14 residues. The germline gives CDR1 LGHNA, CDR2 YSLEER. For the CDR3, the DNA is TGCGCCAGTAGCGAGACTAGCGGAAACAATGAGCAGTTCTTC. Translation: CASSETSGNNEQFF.

The sample holds a few counts of this clonotype. The chain employs TRBV5-1 and TRBJ2-3; possibly TRBD1 or TRBD2 for D (5 bases each). The CDR3 is 16 residues long. The V end was cut by 4 bases, the J end by 0 bases, with 15 bases between. The V gene's germline CDR1 is SGHRS and CDR2 YFSETQ. CDR3 in amino acids: CASSRGGTLSTDTQYF. In nucleotides, the CDR3 is TGCGCCAGCAGCCGGGGCGGCACACTGAGCACAGATACGCAGTATTTT.

V is TRBV6-2 or TRBV6-3 and J is TRBJ2-7, with 9 bases aligning to TRBD1. The CDR3 is 15 amino acids. V was pared by 4 bases and J by 3 bases, with 7 bases of the junction left unmatched. CDR1 and CDR2 from the germline V gene are MNHEY and SVGEGT. The CDR3 bases are TGTGCCAGCAGTTCCGGGACAGGGAATGACTACGAGCAGTACGTC. This sequence encodes CASSSGTGNDYEQYV.

The chain has TRBV9 and TRBJ2-4, with TRBD1 identical over 10 bases. Germline CDR1 is SGDLS and CDR2 is YYNGEE. CDR3 length equals 12 residues. V was pared by 8 bases and J by 10 bases, with 6 bases of the junction left unmatched. The CDR3 reads CASGTGAGIQYF. Here the CDR3 DNA reads TGTGCCAGTGGGACAGGGGCCGGAATTCAGTACTTC.

This clonotype was detected a few times. The V and J genes are TRBV7-9 and TRBJ1-2; no reliable D call. V was clipped by 2 bases and J by 2 bases, with 6 bases between them. Germline loops: CDR1 SEHNR, CDR2 FQNEAQ (reference sequence). This CDR3 region has 13 residues. In DNA form, the CDR3 reads TGTGCCAGCAGCTTAAAGTTCAACTATGGCTACACCTTC. Its translation is CASSLKFNYGYTF.

This clonotype was seen only a few times. V gene TRBV6-1 combines with J gene TRBJ2-1; D possibly corresponds to TRBD2 (6 bases). The length of the CDR3 is 11 residues. Between the trimmed V and J ends, which lost 4 bases and 13 bases, there was a span of 11 bases. Germline assignment: CDR1 MNHNS and CDR2 SASEGT. CDR3 in amino acids: CASSVRLGQFF. CDR3 bases: TGTGCCAGCAGTGTAAGACTAGGTCAGTTCTTC.

The V and J genes are TRBV6-5 and TRBJ2-3; 8 bases line up with TRBD2. This CDR3 is 16 amino acids long. Germline-derived CDR1 and CDR2 are MNHEY and SVGAGI. Trimming cost V 0 bases and J 1 base; bases outside gene matches: 3. CDR3 loop: CASSYSGLAGTDTQYF. The CDR3, as DNA: TGTGCCAGCAGTTACTCTGGACTAGCAGGCACAGATACGCAGTATTTT.

This sequence joins TRBV10-3 and TRBJ2-5; D is ambiguous. This CDR3 has 15 residues. V shed 3 bases and J shed 1 base, with 12 bases lying between them. Per germline, CDR1 ENHRY and CDR2 SYGVKD. This CDR3 reads CAISDPGQPQETQYF. The CDR3 coding sequence is TGTGCCATCAGTGACCCCGGGCAGCCCCAAGAGACCCAGTACTTC.

The V call is TRBV3-1, the J call TRBJ2-5, with D perhaps TRBD1 (5 bases). Germline V gene lookup returns CDR1 LGHDT and CDR2 YNNKEL (reference sequence). V lost 5 bases and J lost 4, with 17 bases in between. The CDR3 covers 15 residues. CDR3 DNA: TGTGCCAGCAGCGGACAACTTAGAGGACGAGAGACCCAGTACTTC. This encodes CASSGQLRGRETQYF.

The chain joins TRBV20-1 to TRBJ2-5; 13 bases fit TRBD2. The CDR3 length is 16 residues. Per the germline V gene, CDR1 is DFQATT and CDR2 is SNEGSKA (reference sequence). V was pared by 4 bases and J by 5 bases, with 10 bases of the junction left unmatched. The CDR3 DNA reads as TGCAGTGCTATAGGACTAGCGGGGGATCTTCTGGAGACCCAGTACTTC. Its protein product is CSAIGLAGDLLETQYF.

Comment on this clonotype: One end of the junction fails to match germline, which may point to a read error. The J gene is TRBJ1-2, the V gene TRBV28; D is unresolved. CDR1 and CDR2 (germline): MDHEN, SYDVKM. The CDR3 consists of 13 residues. In DNA form, the CDR3 reads TGTGCCAGCAAAATAGGGCAGGACTATGGCTACGCCTTC. Protein sequence: CASKIGQDYGYAF.

As DNA, the CDR3 is TGTGCCAGCAGCTTGACGTCAACTAACTATGGCTACACCTTC. Translated: CASSLTSTNYGYTF. This chain links TRBV5-5 with TRBJ1-2; D is unresolved. The germline V gene has CDR1 SGHKS and CDR2 YYEKEE (reference sequence). This CDR3 has 14 residues. Trimming removed 1 base at V and 0 bases at J, with 7 bases between.

A few counts support this clonotype. This chain joins TRBV20-1 and TRBJ2-7; the match to TRBD1 covers 8 bases. This CDR3 has 13 residues. Trimming took 6 bases from V and 4 from J; bases not matched to a gene: 8. Germline V gene data show CDR1 as DFQATT and CDR2 as SNEGSKA (reference sequence). CDR3 in amino acids: CSAGTGGRYEQYF. CDR3 coding DNA: TGCAGTGCAGGAACAGGGGGTAGATACGAGCAGTACTTC.

The chain combines TRBV5-1 with TRBJ2-1; D is unclear. Germline CDR1 reads SGHRS; CDR2 reads YFSETQ. CDR3 length: 11 amino acids. Trimming stripped 2 bases from V and 12 bases from J, with 9 bases between. The CDR3 loop is CASSFLEWQFF. The CDR3 DNA reads as TGCGCCAGCAGCTTCTTGGAGTGGCAGTTCTTC.

This clonotype appeared a few times. The gene calls are TRBV27 and TRBJ1-1; D is undetermined. The CDR3 is made up of 16 amino acids. Per the germline V gene, CDR1 is MNHEY and CDR2 is SMNVEV (reference sequence). V was cut by 5 bases and J by 6 bases, with 22 bases left in between. The CDR3 DNA reads TGTGCCAGCAGTCGGGGTCACCAGGTCGGACTATCTGAAGCTTTCTTT. Its protein is CASSRGHQVGLSEAFF.

This clonotype was seen a handful of times. This sequence joins TRBV6-1 and TRBJ2-7; no definite D call. The germline CDR1 and CDR2 sequences are MNHNS and SASEGT. The CDR3 consists of 13 residues. The V end was cut by 4 bases, the J end by 3 bases, with 10 bases between. The CDR3: CASSARGDYEQYV. The CDR3 nucleotides read TGTGCCAGCAGTGCCCGCGGTGACTACGAGCAGTACGTC.

This chain uses TRBV29-1 with TRBJ2-1; the match to TRBD1 covers 9 bases. J lost 1 base, V lost 7 bases, and 2 bases had no gene match. This CDR3 contains 13 residues. Germline CDR1 and CDR2: SQVTM and ANQGSEA. CDR3 protein: CSAQGASYNEQFF. The CDR3 region has the DNA TGCAGCGCACAGGGGGCATCCTACAATGAGCAGTTCTTC.

A few counts support this clonotype. This rearrangement joins TRBV29-1 to TRBJ2-3, with 13 positions matching TRBD2. The CDR3 is made up of 15 amino acids. Trimming removed 6 bases from V and 5 bases from J; junction bases left unmatched: 8. CDR1 and CDR2 from the germline V gene are SQVTM and ANQGSEA. This CDR3 is CSVETSGGAGDTQYF. Written as DNA, the CDR3 is TGCAGCGTGGAAACTAGCGGGGGGGCAGGAGATACGCAGTATTTT.

This clonotype was observed a handful of times. J is TRBJ1-2 and V is TRBV27, with 9 bases matching TRBD1. The J segment lost 4 bases and the V segment lost 5 bases, leaving 11 bases of the junction unmatched. This CDR3 contains 16 residues. Germline V gives CDR1 MNHEY, CDR2 SMNVEV (reference sequence). The CDR3 here is CASSLGQGAGVYGYTF. The CDR3 DNA reads as TGTGCCAGCAGTCTGGGACAGGGAGCGGGTGTCTATGGCTACACCTTC.

This sequence joins TRBV6-1 and TRBJ1-5; D is ambiguous. V was shortened by 0 bases and J by 1 base, with 10 bases between the two germline ends. The CDR3 has 16 residues. CDR1 is MNHNS, CDR2 SASEGT, per germline. CDR3 in DNA: TGTGCCAGCAGTGAAGCGGGAGGTGGAAGCAATCAGCCCCAGCATTTT. It codes for CASSEAGGGSNQPQHF.

The chain employs TRBV20-1 and TRBJ2-5, with TRBD2 identical over 13 bases. This CDR3 has 13 amino acids. In germline, CDR1 is DFQATT, CDR2 SNEGSKA (reference sequence). J gave up 5 bases and V 8 bases, and 5 bases lay outside the gene matches. The CDR3 coding sequence is TGCAGTCGACTAGCGGGGGGTCGGGAGACCCAGTACTTC. As protein: CSRLAGGRETQYF.

This clonotype came up a few times. This chain connects TRBV6-6 to TRBJ2-1; 7 bases map to TRBD1. The J call may be in error: the DNA end matches TRBJ2-7 better. Germline V gene lookup returns CDR1 MNHNY and CDR2 SVGAGI (reference sequence). The CDR3 extends over 13 amino acids. In DNA form, the CDR3 reads TGTGCCAGCGCCATCACAGGGGCGGCCGAGCAGTACTTC. Translated, it gives CASAITGAAEQYF.

This clonotype was counted a few times. Germline is not matched at one junction end, which may reflect a read error. This rearrangement joins TRBV7-2 to TRBJ2-7, with 8 bases matching TRBD1. The DNA end is more similar to TRBJ2-5, so the J call may be wrong. CDR1 and CDR2 from the germline V gene are SGHTA and FQGNSA. This CDR3 region has 15 residues. In nucleotides, the CDR3 is TGTGTCAGCAGGTCAACAGGGGGTTCGCTAGAGACCCAGTACTTC. It encodes CVSRSTGGSLETQYF.